The clone carrying this T cell receptor beta chain was recorded once. Its antigen is not known. With 1 base clipped from V and 2 bases from J, the junction kept 4 bases outside the gene matches. This CDR3 contains 15 residues. Germline values: CDR1 SGHRS, CDR2 YFSETQ. The data were obtained in a study of OX40 agonist ivuxolimab in advanced cancers. On the study more broadly: Patients undergoing dose escalation presented with hepatocellular carcinoma, melanoma, renal cell or head and neck cancer. A male proportion of over 75% was recorded, with mean age approximately 64 years and range roughly 23 to 79. The study, taken as a whole, reports: Which antigen the expanded peripheral T cells recognized is unknown.

Using immunoSEQ multiplex PCR, the repertoire was profiled, and TCRdb retains in-frame clones only, with some absent. Found here are 61,000 or so clones, less than 90% of them singletons; the top ten hold roughly 3.3%. This specimen was CD4+ or CD8+ T cells sorted from blood, taken in a trial of the OX40 agonist ivuxolimab. The genes are TRBV5-1 and TRBJ2-5, with TRBD2 matching 8 bases. The source is an adult with an advanced solid tumor such as melanoma, head and neck, liver or kidney cancer. In DNA form, the CDR3 reads TGCGCCAGCAGCTTGCTAGCGGGTGTTCAAGAGACCCAGTACTTC. This translates into CASSLLAGVQETQYF.